The 30 T cell receptor beta chains below all came from one sample that was sequenced in a study of T cells in Graves' hyperthyroidism and ophthalmopathy. Amplification of TCR beta CDR3 regions used RNA as the template. The TCR CDR3 was amplified in a first-round RT-PCR using the HTBI primer set. TCRdb reanalysed the multiplex PCR reads using MiXCR and keeps one entry per CDR3 protein. The data contain about 640,000 distinct CDR3 sequences, roughly 15% of them singletons. Input material: blood. The receptors were sampled from a woman aged 45-65 years with Graves' ophthalmopathy.

This clonotype was seen only a few times. V usage is TRBV20-1 and J usage is TRBJ1-1; D may be TRBD1 (5 bases). The germline V gene encodes CDR1 DFQATT and CDR2 SNEGSKA (reference sequence). Trimming took 5 bases from V and 3 from J, leaving 13 bases between them. The length of the CDR3 is 13 residues. The CDR3 sequence is CSAWDLAYTEAFF. The CDR3 DNA sequence: TGCAGTGCTTGGGACTTGGCCTACACTGAAGCTTTCTTT.

This clonotype was found many times. The chain has TRBV6-1 and TRBJ2-1, with 10 bases that match TRBD2. Trimming took 5 bases from V and 5 from J; bases not matched to a gene: 12. The CDR3 covers 17 residues. Germline values: CDR1 MNHNS, CDR2 SASEGT. In DNA form, the CDR3 reads TGTGCCAGCAGTTATTTTCCTAGCGGGAGTACAAACAATGAGCAGTTCTTC. Translated, it gives CASSYFPSGSTNNEQFF.

In this sample, this clonotype turned up many times. The chain has TRBV28 and TRBJ1-5, with D maybe TRBD1 (6 bases). With 6 bases removed from V and 5 bases from J, the gap between germline ends came to 14 bases. The CDR3 loop spans 14 amino acids. The germline V gene has CDR1 MDHEN and CDR2 SYDVKM. This CDR3 reads CASRPTGRDQPQHF. The CDR3 DNA follows: TGTGCCAGCAGACCCACAGGGCGGGATCAGCCCCAGCATTTT.

The chain uses TRBV6-1 and TRBJ1-5; 9 nucleotides align to TRBD1. The CDR3 consists of 15 residues. Germline CDR1 is MNHNS and CDR2 is SASEGT. V was clipped by 3 bases and J by 2 bases; unmatched bases: 2. CDR3 sequence reads: CASSDRDRGNQPQHF. CDR3 sequence (DNA): TGTGCCAGCAGTGACCGGGACAGGGGCAATCAGCCCCAGCATTTT.

This clonotype was seen many times. The CDR3 DNA reads as TGTGCCACCAAGAAGGGGGGAACCCACTACGAGCAGTACTTC. This codes for CATKKGGTHYEQYF. The rearrangement joins TRBV24-1 to TRBJ2-7, with D perhaps being TRBD1 or TRBD2 (6 bases each). CDR1 is KGHDR, CDR2 SFDVKD, per germline. The CDR3 covers 14 residues. V lost 8 bases and J lost 3, with 16 bases in between.

This clonotype was detected ten times or more. V gene TRBV18 combines with J gene TRBJ2-1; D remains unclear. This CDR3 comprises 12 residues. Germline assignment: CDR1 KGHSH and CDR2 LQKENI. With 3 bases removed from V and 8 bases from J, the gap between germline ends came to 8 bases. CDR3 coding DNA: TGTGCCAGCTCACCTGTGGGGTATGAGCAGTTCTTC. Translated: CASSPVGYEQFF.

This clonotype was counted at least ten times. This rearrangement joins TRBV2 to TRBJ2-7, with 9 bases that match TRBD1. Germline CDR1 and CDR2: SNHLY and FYNNEI. After removal of 3 bases from V and 8 bases from J, the junction contained 8 bases not matched to a gene. There are 14 residues in the CDR3. The DNA for the CDR3 is TGTGCCAGCAGTGACTCGGGACAGGGTAACCAGCAGTACTTC. As protein: CASSDSGQGNQQYF.

Note on this clonotype: This clone may be a read error of a much larger clone one base away. The V call is TRBV12-3 or TRBV12-4, the J call TRBJ1-1; D gene unclear. The CDR3 length is 13 residues. The CDR3 is CTSTPGPLTEAFF. DNA for the CDR3: TGTACCAGTACCCCAGGCCCCCTCACTGAAGCTTTCTTT.

The table lists this clonotype with many counts. V gene TRBV5-1 combines with J gene TRBJ2-7; 10 bases are shared with TRBD2. The germline V gene encodes CDR1 SGHRS and CDR2 YFSETQ. This CDR3 contains 15 residues. V lost 0 bases and J lost 4; bases outside the gene matches: 4. CDR3 residues: CASSLEGLAKYEQYF. CDR3 nucleotide sequence: TGCGCCAGCAGCTTGGAGGGACTAGCGAAGTACGAGCAGTACTTC.

This clonotype has a count of ten or more. The chain couples TRBV3-1 to TRBJ2-3; TRBD2 matches 8 bases. Per the germline V gene, CDR1 is LGHDT and CDR2 is YNNKEL (reference sequence). The CDR3 runs to 16 residues. The junction had 10 bases not matched to a gene; V was cut back by 8 bases and J by 0 bases. The CDR3 coding sequence is TGTGCCAGCCGCCCTCACAGCGGGAGTAGCACAGATACGCAGTATTTT. This gives the protein CASRPHSGSSTDTQYF.

This chain uses TRBV4-3 with TRBJ1-1; D unresolved. V was shortened by 0 bases and J by 1 base, with 9 bases between the two germline ends. This CDR3 is built from 15 residues. In germline, CDR1 is LGHNA, CDR2 YSLEER. For the CDR3, the DNA is TGCGCCAGCAGCCAAGATCGGAGCCCGAACACTGAAGCTTTCTTT. This gives the protein CASSQDRSPNTEAFF.

This clonotype was counted ten times or more. The chain joins TRBV28 to TRBJ1-4, with TRBD1 identical over 8 bases. CDR1 and CDR2 from the germline V gene are MDHEN and SYDVKM. The CDR3 covers 15 residues. Trimming at V came to 7 bases and at J to 0 bases, leaving 4 bases not matched to a gene. CDR3 coding DNA: TGTGCCAGCATGGACAGGGTCTCAACTAATGAAAAACTGTTTTTT. Amino acids: CASMDRVSTNEKLFF. The whole variable domain, filled in from reference TRBV28 and TRBJ1-4, reads DVKVTQSSRYLVKRTGEKVFLECVQDMDHENMFWYRQDPGLGLRLIYFSYDVKMKEKGDIPEGYSVSREKKERFSLILESASTNQTSMYLCASMDRVSTNEKLFFGSGTQLSVL.

The chain joins TRBV4-3 to TRBJ2-1; D perhaps matches TRBD2 (6 bases). Germline V gene lookup returns CDR1 LGHNA and CDR2 YSLEER. This CDR3 spans 13 amino acids. Between the trimmed V and J ends, which lost 0 bases and 8 bases, there was a span of 8 bases. DNA of the CDR3: TGCGCCAGCAGCCAAGACCCGGGGGATGAGCAGTTCTTC. Protein: CASSQDPGDEQFF.

This clonotype showed up many times. This chain uses TRBV3-1 with TRBJ2-3; D call uncertain. The germline V gene encodes CDR1 LGHDT and CDR2 YNNKEL (reference sequence). V shed 0 bases and J shed 2 bases, with 9 bases lying between them. This CDR3 is 15 amino acids long. CDR3 DNA: TGTGCCAGCAGCCAAGATCCGTACGCCACAGATACGCAGTATTTT. It encodes CASSQDPYATDTQYF.

The chain combines TRBV28 with TRBJ2-5, with 9 bases that match TRBD2. V lost 8 bases to trimming and J lost 3 bases; unmatched junction nucleotides: 13. Germline-derived CDR1 and CDR2 are MDHEN and SYDVKM. This CDR3 has 16 residues. The CDR3 here is CASGLSGSGTKETQYF. CDR3 bases: TGTGCCAGCGGACTTAGCGGGAGTGGTACCAAAGAGACCCAGTACTTC.

This clonotype was counted at least ten times. The rearrangement links TRBV6-2 or TRBV6-3 to TRBJ1-5; 10 bases align to TRBD1. Unmatched junction bases numbered 6, after V lost 1 base and J lost 3 bases. CDR1 and CDR2 (germline): MNHEY, SVGEGT. This CDR3 region has 17 residues. The CDR3 loop is CASSYFRDRGVNQPQHF. CDR3 coding DNA: TGTGCCAGCAGTTACTTCCGGGACAGGGGAGTCAATCAGCCCCAGCATTTT.

This clonotype showed up many times. The chain recombines TRBV11-3 with TRBJ2-2; the match to TRBD1 covers 7 bases. The junction had 2 bases not matched to a gene; V was cut back by 1 base and J by 3 bases. The CDR3 sequence is 15 residues long. CDR1 and CDR2 from the germline V gene are SGHNT and YENEEA. The CDR3 loop is CASSLGQGHTGELFF. The CDR3 nucleotides read TGTGCCAGCAGCTTAGGACAGGGTCACACCGGGGAGCTGTTTTTT.

This clonotype was counted between two and nine times. V usage is TRBV29-1 and J usage is TRBJ2-1; 8 nucleotides match TRBD1. J lost 3 bases, V lost 2 bases, and 6 bases had no gene match. From germline, CDR1 is SQVTM and CDR2 ANQGSEA. The CDR3 covers 15 residues. Here the CDR3 DNA reads TGCAGCGTTGAAACGGGACAGGCATTCTACAATGAGCAGTTCTTC. Translating it yields CSVETGQAFYNEQFF.

The chain carries TRBV5-1 and TRBJ2-1; TRBD2 matches at 10 bases. In germline, CDR1 is SGHRS, CDR2 YFSETQ. The junction had 3 bases not matched to a gene; V was cut back by 4 bases and J by 5 bases. This CDR3 has 14 amino acids. The CDR3 spells CASSAGTSDNEQFF. In DNA form, the CDR3 reads TGCGCCAGCAGCGCAGGGACTAGCGACAATGAGCAGTTCTTC. The full variable domain, with the rest looked up from reference TRBV5-1 and TRBJ2-1, is KAGVTQTPRYLIKTRGQQVTLSCSPISGHRSVSWYQQTPGQGLQFLFEYFSETQRNKGNFPGRFSGRQFSNSRSEMNVSTLELGDSALYLCASSAGTSDNEQFFGPGTRLTVL.

This clonotype showed up many times. The CDR3 reads CASSLEWASGKQSYEQYF. The CDR3 region has the DNA TGTGCCAGCAGCTTAGAGTGGGCTAGCGGGAAACAGAGCTACGAGCAGTACTTC. This chain uses TRBV7-6 with TRBJ2-7, with 9 bases lining up with TRBD2. CDR1 SGHVS and CDR2 FNYEAQ come from the germline V gene. After removal of 1 base from V and 3 bases from J, the junction contained 13 bases not matched to a gene. This CDR3 is 18 amino acids long.

This clonotype was found many times. The gene calls are TRBV6-2 or TRBV6-3 and TRBJ2-1; D not certain. The CDR3 totals 12 residues. Trimming took 2 bases from V and 6 from J, leaving 5 bases between them. Germline V gene sequence: CDR1 MNHEY, CDR2 SVGEGT. For the CDR3, the DNA is TGTGCCAGCAGTTACAGGGTCAATGAGCAGTTCTTC. Residues: CASSYRVNEQFF.

Comments on this clonotype: One end of the junction does not line up with germline, which may come from a read error. The CDR3 here is CASSSPGTGERLFF. CDR3 bases: TGTGCCAGCAGCTCCCCCGGGACAGGGGAAAGACTGTTTTTT. The chain uses TRBV7-9 and TRBJ1-4, with 10 bases aligning to TRBD1. The germline gives CDR1 SEHNR, CDR2 FQNEAQ (reference sequence). This CDR3 is built from 14 residues. Full variable domain (missing parts from reference TRBV7-9 and TRBJ1-4): DTGVSQNPRHKITKRGQNVTFRCDPISEHNRLYWYRQTLGQGPEFLTYFQNEAQLEKSRLLSDRFSAERPKGSFSTLEIQRTEQGDSAMYLCASSSPGTGERLFFGSGTQLSVL.

This clonotype has a count of ten or more. V and J are TRBV29-1 and TRBJ2-7, with TRBD1 matching over 8 bases. Germline V lookup: CDR1 SQVTM, CDR2 ANQGSEA. The CDR3 is 13 amino acids. Trimming took 7 bases from V and 2 from J; bases not matched to a gene: 7. The CDR3 protein is CSAEGQGTYEQYF. CDR3 nucleotides: TGCAGCGCCGAAGGACAGGGAACCTACGAGCAGTACTTC.

A note on this clonotype: The DNA is left out, because the CDR3 cannot be placed on it with certainty; the CDR3 is given as TCRdb lists it. This sequence joins TRBV7-9 and TRBJ2-1; the table's D call, TRBD2, was not checked against the DNA. Germline-derived CDR1 and CDR2 are SEHNR and FQNEAQ (reference sequence). The CDR3 sequence runs 23 residues, both termini included. The CDR3 reads CASSFYICSAPLRLAGGYNEQFF.

This clonotype has at least ten counts. The V call is TRBV29-1, the J call TRBJ2-6; 7 positions agree with TRBD1. Germline V gives CDR1 SQVTM, CDR2 ANQGSEA. The CDR3 is 18 residues long. J lost 1 base, V lost 0 bases, and 9 bases had no gene match. The CDR3 loop is CSVEDRAGGKSGANVLTF. The CDR3 nucleotides read TGCAGCGTTGAAGATCGGGCAGGGGGTAAATCTGGGGCCAACGTCCTGACTTTC.

This clonotype was observed many times. The chain recombines TRBV11-3 with TRBJ2-1; D call uncertain. V gave up 0 bases and J gave up 6 bases, with 12 bases separating them. The length of the CDR3 is 15 residues. Germline CDR1 and CDR2: SGHNT and YENEEA. CDR3 DNA: TGTGCCAGCAGCTTAGAGATGTCTGACGCCAATGAGCAGTTCTTC. Amino acids: CASSLEMSDANEQFF.

This clonotype was recorded many times. The rearrangement joins TRBV7-3 to TRBJ2-1, with 9 bases matching TRBD2. Per the germline V gene, CDR1 is SGHTA and CDR2 is FQGTGA. This CDR3 comprises 15 residues. The trim removed 4 bases at V and 8 bases at J, leaving 9 bases unmatched. The CDR3 loop reads CASSSGLAKVHEQFF. The CDR3 coding sequence is TGTGCCAGCAGCTCGGGACTAGCTAAGGTTCATGAGCAGTTCTTC.

In its sample, this clonotype was seen a few times. The chain has TRBV18 and TRBJ2-1, with 15 positions matching TRBD2. CDR3 length: 18 amino acids. V lost 6 bases, J lost 5 bases, and 11 bases stayed unmatched. CDR1 and CDR2 from the germline V gene are KGHSH and LQKENI. CDR3 amino acids: CASSLLGTSGRINNEQFF. The CDR3 nucleotides are TGTGCCAGCTCCCTATTAGGGACTAGCGGGAGGATTAACAATGAGCAGTTCTTC.

As regards this clonotype: This may be a read error, as it is one base from a much larger clone. The rearrangement links TRBV3-1 to TRBJ2-7, with a tentative D call TRBD2 (7 bases). The J call is uncertain, as TRBJ2-1 better fits the DNA end. The CDR3 spans 14 residues. CDR1 LGHDT and CDR2 YNNKEL come from the germline V gene (reference sequence). The CDR3 DNA is TGTGCCAGCAGCCTCAAGGGGGGGAGGAACGAGCAGTTCTTC. It encodes CASSLKGGRNEQFF.

This chain uses TRBV5-5 with TRBJ2-4; D perhaps matches TRBD2 (6 bases). The CDR3 contains 14 residues. Per the germline V gene, CDR1 is SGHKS and CDR2 is YYEKEE (reference sequence). V dropped 3 bases and J dropped 1 base, with 8 bases sitting between them. CDR3 sequence (DNA): TGTGCCAGCAGCTATGGGGGGGCCAAAAACATTCAGTACTTC. Translated, it gives CASSYGGAKNIQYF.